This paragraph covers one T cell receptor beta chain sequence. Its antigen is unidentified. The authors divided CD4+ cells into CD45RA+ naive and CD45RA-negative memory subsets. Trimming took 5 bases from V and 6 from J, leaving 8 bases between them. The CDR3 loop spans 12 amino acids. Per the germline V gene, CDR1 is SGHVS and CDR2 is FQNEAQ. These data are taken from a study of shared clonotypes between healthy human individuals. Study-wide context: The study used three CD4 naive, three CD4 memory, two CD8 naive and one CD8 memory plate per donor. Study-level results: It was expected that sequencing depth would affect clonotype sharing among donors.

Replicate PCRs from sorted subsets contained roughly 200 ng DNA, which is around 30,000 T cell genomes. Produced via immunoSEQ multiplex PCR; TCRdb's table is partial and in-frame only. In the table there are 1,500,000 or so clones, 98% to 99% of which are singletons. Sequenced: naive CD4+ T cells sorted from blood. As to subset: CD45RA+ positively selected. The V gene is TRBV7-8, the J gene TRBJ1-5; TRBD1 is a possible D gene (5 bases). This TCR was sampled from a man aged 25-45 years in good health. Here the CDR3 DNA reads TGTGCCAGCAGCCCGAGGGGTCAGCCCCAGCATTTT. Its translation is CASSPRGQPQHF.